This TCR beta chain derives from a study of T cell repertoires in cytomegalovirus infection (dated by TCRdb to the late 2010s). Regarding the complete study: Recently identified HLA-C-restricted CMV epitopes, whose presentation resists viral immunomodulation, were targeted by peptide stimulations together with well-studied HLA-B-restricted epitopes. Because public TCR beta signatures pointed to carriage of CMV infection together with the matching HLA type, the HLA type of each donor mattered for the analysis.

The sample's treatment or condition, from its label and the paper: in vitro stimulation with specific CMV peptide epitopes to enrich CMV-specific T cells. This clonotype was found a few times. It lacks a known antigen. Base quality data are lacking; no much larger clone is found one base away. The data were produced on an Illumina HiSeq 1500. Clones were called with MiXCR by TCRdb after fastp trimmed the public reads at Q25, and only in-frame beta chains were retained. Identical CDR3 proteins give one entry, which carries the most common genes and DNA. The sample table holds some 590,000 distinct CDR3 sequences, of which about 40% were seen once. The ten largest clones add up to 48% of the sample. Study-wide findings and limitations: In both this cohort and an independent roughly 330-donor cohort, the cumulative frequency of public TCR beta family members distinguished carriers of CMV infection plus the relevant HLA type. The ex vivo response was dominated by HLA-C-restricted CMV-specific TCR beta clonotypes, which also provided the single most frequent clonotype in two of eight donors.

V sheds 5 bases and J sheds 3 bases, leaving 10 bases between their ends. The CDR3 numbers 13 residues from cysteine through phenylalanine. Here the CDR3 DNA is all that survives: 39 bases in frame from base 1. Sequences were derived from cultured PBMCs, sampled from culture after CMV antigen stimulation. This clonotype was sampled from a human donor in good health (CMV status not recorded). Some clones in this sample may be carry-over from other donors' samples. The sequence links TRBV12-3 or TRBV12-4 to TRBJ1-2, with an unclear D gene assignment. At the DNA level, the sequence is TGTGCCAGCAGTCCGAACGTGGACTATGGCTACACCTTC. This translates into CASSPNVDYGYTF.